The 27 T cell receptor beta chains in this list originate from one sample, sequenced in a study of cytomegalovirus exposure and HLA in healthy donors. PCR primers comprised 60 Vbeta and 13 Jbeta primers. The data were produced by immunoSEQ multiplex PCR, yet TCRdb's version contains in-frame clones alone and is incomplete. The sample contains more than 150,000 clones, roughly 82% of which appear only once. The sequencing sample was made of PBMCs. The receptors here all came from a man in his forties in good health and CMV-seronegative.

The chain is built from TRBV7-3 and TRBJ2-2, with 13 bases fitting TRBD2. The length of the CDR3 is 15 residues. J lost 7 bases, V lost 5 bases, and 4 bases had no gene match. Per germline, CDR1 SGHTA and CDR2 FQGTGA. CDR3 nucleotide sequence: TGTGCCAGCAGCCCGGGACTAGCGGGAATCGGGGAGCTGTTTTTT. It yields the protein CASSPGLAGIGELFF.

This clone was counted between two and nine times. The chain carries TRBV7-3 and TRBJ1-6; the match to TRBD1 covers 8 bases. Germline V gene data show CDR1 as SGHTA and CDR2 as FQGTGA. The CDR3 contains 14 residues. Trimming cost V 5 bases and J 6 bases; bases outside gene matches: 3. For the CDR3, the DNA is TGTGCCAGCAGCGTGACAGGGGTTAATTCACCCCTCCACTTT. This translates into CASSVTGVNSPLHF.

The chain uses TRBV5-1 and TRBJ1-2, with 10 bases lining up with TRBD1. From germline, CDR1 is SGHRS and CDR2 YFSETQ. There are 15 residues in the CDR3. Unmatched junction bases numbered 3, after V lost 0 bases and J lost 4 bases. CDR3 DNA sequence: TGCGCCAGCAGCTTGGGGACAGGGGGTCCCTATGGCTACACCTTC. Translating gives CASSLGTGGPYGYTF.

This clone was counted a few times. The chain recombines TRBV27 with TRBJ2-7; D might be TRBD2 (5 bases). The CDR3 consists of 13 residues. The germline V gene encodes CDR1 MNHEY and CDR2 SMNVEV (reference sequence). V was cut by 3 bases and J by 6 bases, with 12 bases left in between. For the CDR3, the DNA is TGTGCCAGCAGTTTGGGCGGGCTCGGCGAGCAGTACTTC. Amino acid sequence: CASSLGGLGEQYF.

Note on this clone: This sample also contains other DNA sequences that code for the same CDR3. The CDR3: CASSEAGTGDRYEQFF. In DNA form, the CDR3 reads TGTGCCAGCAGTGAAGCCGGGACAGGGGATCGATATGAGCAGTTCTTC. The chain links TRBV25-1 to TRBJ2-1; 10 positions match TRBD1. Germline CDR1 MGHDK, CDR2 SYGVNS. Trimming cost V 2 bases and J 8 bases; bases outside gene matches: 9. The CDR3 contains 16 residues.

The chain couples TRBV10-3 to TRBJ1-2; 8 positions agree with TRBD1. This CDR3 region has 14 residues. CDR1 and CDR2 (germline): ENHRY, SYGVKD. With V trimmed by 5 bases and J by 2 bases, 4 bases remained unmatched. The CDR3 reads CAISTTGGNYGYTF. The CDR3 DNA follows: TGTGCCATCAGTACCACAGGGGGGAACTATGGCTACACCTTC.

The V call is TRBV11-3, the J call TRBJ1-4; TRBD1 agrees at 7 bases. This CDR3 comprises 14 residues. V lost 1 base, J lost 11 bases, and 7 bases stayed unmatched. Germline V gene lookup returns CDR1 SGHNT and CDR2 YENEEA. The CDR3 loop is CASSLGQGLGKLFF. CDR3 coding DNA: TGTGCCAGCAGCTTAGGACAGGGACTTGGGAAACTGTTTTTT.

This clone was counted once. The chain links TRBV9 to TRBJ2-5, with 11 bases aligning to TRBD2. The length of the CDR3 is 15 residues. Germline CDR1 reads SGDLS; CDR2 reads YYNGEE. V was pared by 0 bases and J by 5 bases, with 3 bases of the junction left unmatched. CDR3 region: CASSVESSGRETQYF. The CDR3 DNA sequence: TGTGCCAGCAGCGTAGAATCTAGCGGGAGGGAGACCCAGTACTTC.

This CDR3 reads CASSTRLAGSTDTQYF. CDR3 DNA sequence: TGTGCCAGCAGCACTCGACTAGCGGGGAGCACAGATACGCAGTATTTT. The chain uses TRBV7-2 and TRBJ2-3; 11 bases are a match to TRBD2. Germline assignment: CDR1 SGHTA and CDR2 FQGNSA. The length of the CDR3 is 16 residues. With V trimmed by 5 bases and J by 0 bases, 4 bases remained unmatched.

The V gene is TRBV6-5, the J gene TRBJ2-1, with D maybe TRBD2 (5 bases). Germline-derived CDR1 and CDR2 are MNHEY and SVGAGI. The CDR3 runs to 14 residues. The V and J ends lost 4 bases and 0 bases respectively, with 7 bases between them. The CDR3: CASSFGSSYNEQFF. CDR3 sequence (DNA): TGTGCCAGCAGTTTTGGGAGCTCCTACAATGAGCAGTTCTTC.

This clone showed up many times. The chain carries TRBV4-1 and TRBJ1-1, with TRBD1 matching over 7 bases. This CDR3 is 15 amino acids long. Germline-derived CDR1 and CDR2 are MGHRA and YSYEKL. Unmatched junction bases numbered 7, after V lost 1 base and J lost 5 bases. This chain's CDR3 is CASSQVPPGQTEAFF. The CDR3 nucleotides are TGCGCCAGCAGCCAAGTACCACCGGGACAGACTGAAGCTTTCTTT.

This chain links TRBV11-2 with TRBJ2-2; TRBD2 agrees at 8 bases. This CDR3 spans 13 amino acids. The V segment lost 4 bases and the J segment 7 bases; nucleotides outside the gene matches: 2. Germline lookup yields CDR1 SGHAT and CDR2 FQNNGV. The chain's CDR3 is CASSSGGNGELFF. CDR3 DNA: TGTGCCAGCAGCTCGGGGGGGAACGGGGAGCTGTTTTTT.

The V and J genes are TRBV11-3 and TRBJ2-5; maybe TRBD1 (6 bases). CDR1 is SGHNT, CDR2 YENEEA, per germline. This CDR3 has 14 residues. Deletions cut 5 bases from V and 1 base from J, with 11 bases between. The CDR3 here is CASSIWDIQETQYF. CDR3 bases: TGTGCCAGCAGCATTTGGGACATCCAAGAGACCCAGTACTTC.

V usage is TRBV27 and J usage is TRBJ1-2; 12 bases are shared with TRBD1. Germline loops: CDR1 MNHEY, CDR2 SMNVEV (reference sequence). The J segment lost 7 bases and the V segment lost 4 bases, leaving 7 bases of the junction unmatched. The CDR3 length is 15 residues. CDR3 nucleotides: TGTGCCAGCAGTTCCGCCGGGACAGGGGGCTTTGGCTACACCTTC. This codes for CASSSAGTGGFGYTF.

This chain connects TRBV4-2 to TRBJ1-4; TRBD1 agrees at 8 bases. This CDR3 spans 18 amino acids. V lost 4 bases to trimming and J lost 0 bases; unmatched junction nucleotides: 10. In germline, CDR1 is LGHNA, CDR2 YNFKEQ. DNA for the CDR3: TGTGCCAGCAGCCTACGGGACAGGCCTTACTCAACTAATGAAAAACTGTTTTTT. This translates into CASSLRDRPYSTNEKLFF.

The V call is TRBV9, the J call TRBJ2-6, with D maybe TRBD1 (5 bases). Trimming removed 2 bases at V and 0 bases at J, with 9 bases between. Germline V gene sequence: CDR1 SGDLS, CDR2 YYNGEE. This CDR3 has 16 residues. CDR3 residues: CASSVQGSSGANVLTF. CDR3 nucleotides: TGTGCCAGCAGCGTGCAGGGTAGCTCTGGGGCCAACGTCCTGACTTTC.

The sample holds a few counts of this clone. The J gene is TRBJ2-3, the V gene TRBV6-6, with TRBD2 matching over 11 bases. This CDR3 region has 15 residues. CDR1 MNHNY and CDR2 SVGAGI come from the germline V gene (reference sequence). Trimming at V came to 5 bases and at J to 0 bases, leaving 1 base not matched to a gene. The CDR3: CASSRTSGSTDTQYF. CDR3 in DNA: TGTGCCAGCAGTCGGACTAGCGGGAGCACAGATACGCAGTATTTT.

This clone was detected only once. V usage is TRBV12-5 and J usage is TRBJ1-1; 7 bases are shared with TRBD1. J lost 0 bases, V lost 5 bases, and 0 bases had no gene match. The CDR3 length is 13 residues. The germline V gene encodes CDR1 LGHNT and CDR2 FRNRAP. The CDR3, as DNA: TGTGCTAGTGGTGACAGGGTGAACACTGAAGCTTTCTTT. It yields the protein CASGDRVNTEAFF.

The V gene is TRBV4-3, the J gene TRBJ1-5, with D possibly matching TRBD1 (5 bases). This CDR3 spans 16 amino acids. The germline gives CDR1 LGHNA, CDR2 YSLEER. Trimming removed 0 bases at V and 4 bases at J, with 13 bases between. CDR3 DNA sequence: TGCGCCAGCAGCCAAGATTCTAGGACAAATAATCAGCCCCAGCATTTT. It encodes CASSQDSRTNNQPQHF.

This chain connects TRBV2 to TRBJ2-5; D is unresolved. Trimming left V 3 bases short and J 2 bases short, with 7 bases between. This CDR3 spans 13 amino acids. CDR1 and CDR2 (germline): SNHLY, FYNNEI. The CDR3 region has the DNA TGTGCCAGCAGTGAGCGTCTGCAAGAGACCCAGTACTTC. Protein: CASSERLQETQYF.

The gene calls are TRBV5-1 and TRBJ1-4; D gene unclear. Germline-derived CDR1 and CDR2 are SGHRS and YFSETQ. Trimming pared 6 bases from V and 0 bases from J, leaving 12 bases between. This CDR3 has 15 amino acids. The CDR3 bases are TGCGCCAGCACCCCCCTGAGTGCAACTAATGAAAAACTGTTTTTT. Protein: CASTPLSATNEKLFF.

CDR3 sequence reads: CASTPPGSGYGYTF. CDR3 coding DNA: TGTGCCAGCACCCCCCCGGGAAGTGGCTATGGCTACACCTTC. V gene TRBV28 combines with J gene TRBJ1-2; no firm D call. Germline values: CDR1 MDHEN, CDR2 SYDVKM. V was trimmed by 7 bases and J by 4 bases, leaving 16 bases between them. The CDR3 runs to 14 residues.

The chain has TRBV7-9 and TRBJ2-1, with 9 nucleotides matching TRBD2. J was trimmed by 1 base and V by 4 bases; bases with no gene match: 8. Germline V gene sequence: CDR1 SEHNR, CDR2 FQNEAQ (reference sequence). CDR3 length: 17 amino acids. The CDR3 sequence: CASSSAGGSASYNEQFF. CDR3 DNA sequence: TGTGCCAGCAGCTCCGCGGGAGGGTCCGCTTCCTACAATGAGCAGTTCTTC. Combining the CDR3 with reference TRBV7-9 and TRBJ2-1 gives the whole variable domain DTGVSQNPRHKITKRGQNVTFRCDPISEHNRLYWYRQTLGQGPEFLTYFQNEAQLEKSRLLSDRFSAERPKGSFSTLEIQRTEQGDSAMYLCASSSAGGSASYNEQFFGPGTRLTVL.

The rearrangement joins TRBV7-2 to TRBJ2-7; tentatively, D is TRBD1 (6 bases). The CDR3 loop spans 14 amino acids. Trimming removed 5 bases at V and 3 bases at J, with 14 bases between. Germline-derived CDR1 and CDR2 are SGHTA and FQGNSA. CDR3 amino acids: CASSHRVGLYEQYF. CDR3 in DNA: TGTGCCAGCAGCCACAGGGTCGGGCTCTACGAGCAGTACTTC.

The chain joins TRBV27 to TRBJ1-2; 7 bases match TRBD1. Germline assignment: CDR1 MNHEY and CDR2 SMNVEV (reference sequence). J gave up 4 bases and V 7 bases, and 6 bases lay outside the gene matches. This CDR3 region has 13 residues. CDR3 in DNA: TGTGCCAGCACCTCCGGGACAGCCTATGGCTACACCTTC. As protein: CASTSGTAYGYTF.

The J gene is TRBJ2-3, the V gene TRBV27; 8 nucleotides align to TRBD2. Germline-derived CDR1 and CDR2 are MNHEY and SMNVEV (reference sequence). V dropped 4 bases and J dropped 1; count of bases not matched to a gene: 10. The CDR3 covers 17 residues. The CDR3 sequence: CASSSGLGLPRTDTQYF. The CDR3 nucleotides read TGTGCCAGCAGTTCGGGACTAGGGCTCCCCCGCACAGATACGCAGTATTTT.

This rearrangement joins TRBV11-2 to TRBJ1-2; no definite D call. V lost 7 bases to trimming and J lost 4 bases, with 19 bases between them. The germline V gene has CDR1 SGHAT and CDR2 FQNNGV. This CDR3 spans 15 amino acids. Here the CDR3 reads CASKYMNTVSYGYTF. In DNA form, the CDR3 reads TGTGCCAGCAAATATATGAATACGGTTTCCTATGGCTACACCTTC.